The 16 T cell receptor beta chains listed next were all sequenced from one sample in a study of T-cell reconstitution after alpha-beta-depleted transplantation in children. Library preparation (for TCRbeta) was performed with unique molecular identifiers. TCRdb reprocessed the PCR reads with MiXCR, giving one entry per CDR3 protein. This table holds roughly 500,000 distinct CDR3 sequences, around 13% found once. The source material was PBMCs from the stem cell graft donor, sampled from the stem cell graft. The source of these receptors is a human donor who donated a stem cell graft to a child with combined immunodeficiency.

Ten or more counts support this clonotype. The chain uses TRBV12-3 or TRBV12-4 and TRBJ1-5, with D uncertain. This CDR3 is built from 14 residues. The V and J ends lost 1 base and 3 bases respectively, with 7 bases between them. The CDR3 DNA follows: TGTGCCAGCAGTTTAGAAGGGTTCAATCAGCCCCAGCATTTT. Encoded protein: CASSLEGFNQPQHF.

This clonotype was detected many times. The V and J genes are TRBV27 and TRBJ2-3, with 12 bases matching TRBD1. V lost 5 bases, J lost 4 bases, and 4 bases stayed unmatched. CDR1 is MNHEY, CDR2 SMNVEV, per germline (reference sequence). This CDR3 comprises 15 residues. The CDR3 DNA is TGTGCCAGCAGTCTCGGGACAGGGGGCCCAGATACGCAGTATTTT. This codes for CASSLGTGGPDTQYF.

Concerning this clonotype: The junction shows a germline mismatch at one end, possibly a read error. This sequence joins TRBV4-3 and TRBJ2-1, with D perhaps TRBD2 (7 bases). Germline-derived CDR1 and CDR2 are LGHNA and YSLEER. The CDR3 has 12 residues. The DNA for the CDR3 is TGCGCCAGCAGCCACCTGGGGGGGGCAACGATCTTC. Its translation: CASSHLGGATIF.

About this clonotype itself: A read error may be the cause here, since a much bigger clone is one base away. This chain links TRBV4-2 with TRBJ1-2, with 7 bases identical to TRBD1. Germline V gene data show CDR1 as LGHNA and CDR2 as YNFKEQ. Trimming cost V 7 bases and J 7 bases; bases outside gene matches: 6. The CDR3 has 12 residues. Here the CDR3 reads CASTQGGGGYTF. Here the CDR3 DNA reads TGTGCCAGCACTCAGGGGGGAGGTGGCTACACCTTC.

The rearrangement links TRBV12-3 or TRBV12-4 to TRBJ1-4, with no clear D. Trimming shortened V by 6 bases and J by 3 bases, and 8 bases separated the two germline ends. The CDR3 extends over 13 amino acids. The CDR3 DNA reads as TGTGCCAGCAGGGCGCCGGCTAATGAAAAACTGTTTTTT. Residues: CASRAPANEKLFF.

The chain links TRBV7-9 to TRBJ2-1; D perhaps matches TRBD1 (6 bases). CDR1 SEHNR and CDR2 FQNEAQ come from the germline V gene (reference sequence). The CDR3 has 15 residues. V was clipped by 0 bases and J by 10 bases, with 16 bases between them. The CDR3 coding sequence is TGTGCCAGCAGCTTAGCGATGGGGGCGCTGAGGGAGCAGTTCTTC. Translating it yields CASSLAMGALREQFF. Supplemented by reference TRBV7-9 and TRBJ2-1, the full variable domain reads DTGVSQNPRHKITKRGQNVTFRCDPISEHNRLYWYRQTLGQGPEFLTYFQNEAQLEKSRLLSDRFSAERPKGSFSTLEIQRTEQGDSAMYLCASSLAMGALREQFFGPGTRLTVL.

This clonotype was seen ten or more times. The chain joins TRBV12-3 or TRBV12-4 to TRBJ2-2; D gene unclear. Trimming took 5 bases from V and 3 from J, leaving 10 bases between them. The CDR3 consists of 14 residues. The CDR3 DNA follows: TGTGCCAGCAGTCCCGGACCATACACCGGGGAGCTGTTTTTT. Protein sequence: CASSPGPYTGELFF.

The chain carries TRBV15 and TRBJ2-7, with D perhaps given as TRBD1 or TRBD2 (6 bases each). The V end was cut by 3 bases, the J end by 3 bases, with 21 bases between. Per the germline V gene, CDR1 is LNHNV and CDR2 is YYDKDF (reference sequence). There are 17 residues in the CDR3. The CDR3 nucleotides are TGTGCCACCAGCAGCGATAGGGGGGAGACCCCCTTCTACGAGCAGTACTTC. Protein product: CATSSDRGETPFYEQYF.

This clonotype has a handful of counts. The V gene is TRBV30, the J gene TRBJ2-5, with 8 nucleotides matching TRBD1. Germline V gene sequence: CDR1 GTSNPN, CDR2 SVGIG (reference sequence). J lost 5 bases, V lost 3 bases, and 5 bases had no gene match. The CDR3 consists of 13 residues. CDR3 DNA sequence: TGTGCCTGGAGCCCAGGGGGCCAGGAGACCCAGTACTTC. Protein product: CAWSPGGQETQYF.

The CDR3 DNA reads TGTGCCAGCTCCACAGGACAGCACAATGAGCAGTTCTTC. This gives the protein CASSTGQHNEQFF. The V and J genes are TRBV18 and TRBJ2-1; D is possibly TRBD1 (6 bases). CDR3 length equals 13 residues. Germline V CDR1 and CDR2: KGHSH, LQKENI. The germline V and J ends were trimmed by 6 bases and 5 bases, with 11 bases remaining between them.

The rearrangement joins TRBV7-6 to TRBJ2-5; D is unresolved. V was trimmed by 4 bases and J by 4 bases, leaving 16 bases between them. Germline CDR1 reads SGHVS; CDR2 reads FNYEAQ. CDR3 length: 15 amino acids. DNA for the CDR3: TGTGCCAGCAGCTCCGAGGTCGGACCTGGAGAGACCCAGTACTTC. Translated, it gives CASSSEVGPGETQYF.

This clonotype was picked up a small number of times. The chain's CDR3 is CASRNDRISGNTIYF. The CDR3 bases are TGCGCCAGCAGAAACGACAGGATCTCTGGAAACACCATATATTTT. The chain links TRBV5-1 to TRBJ1-3; D perhaps matches TRBD1 (6 bases). V lost 5 bases, J lost 0 bases, and 12 bases lay in between. Germline assignment: CDR1 SGHRS and CDR2 YFSETQ. The CDR3 length is 15 residues.

This clonotype was found a few times. The V and J genes are TRBV12-3 or TRBV12-4 and TRBJ2-1; 8 positions match TRBD1. This CDR3 is built from 12 residues. Unmatched junction bases numbered 1, after V lost 8 bases and J lost 4 bases. Here the CDR3 DNA reads TGTGCCAGCGGACAGGGTTACAATGAGCAGTTCTTC. Protein: CASGQGYNEQFF.

This clonotype occurred a few times. The chain joins TRBV6-1 to TRBJ1-1, with D maybe TRBD1 (5 bases). Deletions cut 7 bases from V and 4 bases from J, with 19 bases between. This CDR3 comprises 15 residues. Germline lookup yields CDR1 MNHNS and CDR2 SASEGT. CDR3 sequence: CASTNAAGIVTEAFF. DNA for the CDR3: TGTGCCAGCACCAACGCGGCAGGGATTGTCACTGAAGCTTTCTTT.

This clonotype was picked up many times. This chain uses TRBV9 with TRBJ2-1, with no clear D. CDR1 is SGDLS and CDR2 is YYNGEE in the germline V gene. The CDR3 totals 14 residues. V gave up 3 bases and J gave up 4 bases, with 11 bases separating them. CDR3 DNA: TGTGCCAGCAGCGCCATCCCCTTATACAATGAGCAGTTCTTC. Translated: CASSAIPLYNEQFF.

This clonotype was seen just once. The chain employs TRBV2 and TRBJ2-2; unclear D gene. Between the trimmed V and J ends, which lost 2 bases and 1 base, there was a span of 8 bases. The germline gives CDR1 SNHLY, CDR2 FYNNEI. The CDR3 runs 15 residues. This CDR3 is CASSEKSGNTGELFF. The DNA for the CDR3 is TGTGCCAGCAGTGAAAAAAGTGGGAACACCGGGGAGCTGTTTTTT.